The 27 T cell receptor beta chains given below trace back to one sample, sequenced in a study of blood T cell repertoires in COVID-19. Some clones are missing from TCRdb's copy, which holds only in-frame ones; the method was immunoSEQ multiplex PCR. The table lists around 37,000 clones, roughly 84% of them singletons. The sequenced material came from peripheral blood. The receptor source for this set is a man between 60 and 70 years old with COVID-19, enrolled during active disease.

This sequence joins TRBV27 and TRBJ1-1, with D unresolved. Germline values: CDR1 MNHEY, CDR2 SMNVEV (reference sequence). Trimming pared 7 bases from V and 4 bases from J, leaving 16 bases between. CDR3 size: 14 residues. CDR3 in DNA: TGTGCCAGCACCCCCAACCGAGTGAGCACTGAAGCTTTCTTT. It translates to CASTPNRVSTEAFF.

The chain combines TRBV5-1 with TRBJ2-7; 15 bases map to TRBD2. In germline, CDR1 is SGHRS, CDR2 YFSETQ. Unmatched junction bases numbered 9, after V lost 4 bases and J lost 7 bases. This CDR3 is built from 16 residues. The DNA for the CDR3 is TGCGCCAGCAGCACAACTGCCGGGACTAGCGGGAGGGAGCAGTACTTC. This sequence encodes CASSTTAGTSGREQYF.

DNA of the CDR3: TGTGCCAGCACTCAAACAGGGGAGCTGAGCTATGGCTACACCTTC. Its protein is CASTQTGELSYGYTF. The rearrangement joins TRBV5-6 to TRBJ1-2; 7 bases align to TRBD1. V gave up 6 bases and J gave up 4 bases; unmatched junction bases: 12. CDR1 SGHDT and CDR2 YYEEEE come from the germline V gene. There are 15 residues in the CDR3.

CDR3 sequence reads: CASSSLTGGRHGYTF. The CDR3 DNA reads as TGTGCCAGCAGCTCTTTAACAGGGGGGCGCCATGGCTACACCTTC. The chain has TRBV7-2 and TRBJ1-2; 8 nucleotides match TRBD1. Germline CDR1 and CDR2: SGHTA and FQGNSA. V lost 4 bases, J lost 6 bases, and 10 bases stayed unmatched. This CDR3 is 15 amino acids long.

The chain links TRBV27 to TRBJ1-2; the D gene is possibly TRBD1 (5 bases). The V gene's germline CDR1 is MNHEY and CDR2 SMNVEV (reference sequence). The CDR3 extends over 15 amino acids. V dropped 2 bases and J dropped 4 bases, with 14 bases sitting between them. The CDR3 sequence is CASSLKPGQLYGYTF. The CDR3 region has the DNA TGTGCCAGCAGTTTAAAGCCAGGACAACTCTATGGCTACACCTTC.

The genes are TRBV15 and TRBJ1-5; 11 bases are shared with TRBD1. Losses at the gene ends were 3 bases for V and 5 bases for J; bases not matched to a gene: 3. The germline V gene has CDR1 LNHNV and CDR2 YYDKDF (reference sequence). The CDR3 spans 15 residues. The CDR3 region is CATSSGQGAYQPQHF. CDR3 in DNA: TGTGCCACCAGCAGTGGACAGGGGGCTTATCAGCCCCAGCATTTT.

The chain recombines TRBV5-1 with TRBJ1-2, with D perhaps matching TRBD1 (6 bases). CDR3 length: 12 residues. Trimming removed 5 bases at V and 8 bases at J, with 13 bases between. CDR1 SGHRS and CDR2 YFSETQ come from the germline V gene. The CDR3 DNA sequence: TGCGCCAGCAGTTCCAACGACAGGGGCTACACCTTC. Protein product: CASSSNDRGYTF.

This sequence joins TRBV7-2 and TRBJ1-2; TRBD1 is a possible D gene (5 bases). Germline CDR1 and CDR2: SGHTA and FQGNSA. V lost 2 bases and J lost 3, with 7 bases in between. This CDR3 comprises 13 residues. CDR3 DNA: TGTGCCAGCAGCTTACGGGGGGACTATGGCTACACCTTC. Its protein is CASSLRGDYGYTF.

This clone has just one count. The V and J genes are TRBV29-1 and TRBJ1-5, with TRBD1 matching 7 bases. This CDR3 region has 13 residues. V was clipped by 7 bases and J by 3 bases; unmatched bases: 6. Germline V CDR1 and CDR2: SQVTM, ANQGSEA. In nucleotides, the CDR3 is TGCAGCGCCCAACAGGGGTCCAATCAGCCCCAGCATTTT. Its protein product is CSAQQGSNQPQHF.

The rearrangement uses TRBV7-3 and TRBJ1-5; D gene unclear. This CDR3 contains 15 residues. Trimming left V 0 bases short and J 7 bases short, with 13 bases between. CDR1 and CDR2 from the germline V gene are SGHTA and FQGTGA. The CDR3 here is CASSLTGGLEQPQHF. Here the CDR3 DNA reads TGTGCCAGCAGCTTAACTGGAGGGCTGGAGCAGCCCCAGCATTTT. Full variable domain (rest looked up from reference TRBV7-3 and TRBJ1-5): GAGVSQTPSNKVTEKGKYVELRCDPISGHTALYWYRQSLGQGPEFLIYFQGTGAADDSGLPNDRFFAVRPEGSVSTLKIQRTERGDSAVYLCASSLTGGLEQPQHFGDGTRLSIL.

CDR3 sequence: CASSSGEKAEAFF. In DNA, the CDR3 is TGTGCCAGTAGTAGCGGGGAGAAGGCTGAAGCTTTCTTT. This rearrangement joins TRBV19 to TRBJ1-1; D is ambiguous. Germline values: CDR1 LNHDA, CDR2 SQIVND (reference sequence). Trimming removed 4 bases from V and 6 bases from J, with 12 bases in between. The CDR3 is made up of 13 amino acids.

This chain links TRBV5-1 with TRBJ1-4; D possibly corresponds to TRBD1 (6 bases). Trimming removed 3 bases at V and 5 bases at J, with 14 bases between. From germline, CDR1 is SGHRS and CDR2 YFSETQ. The CDR3 has 15 residues. This CDR3 is CASSSLAGGNEKLFF. Here the CDR3 DNA reads TGCGCCAGCAGCTCATTGGCGGGGGGCAATGAAAAACTGTTTTTT. Full variable domain (outside the CDR3, taken from reference TRBV5-1 and TRBJ1-4): KAGVTQTPRYLIKTRGQQVTLSCSPISGHRSVSWYQQTPGQGLQFLFEYFSETQRNKGNFPGRFSGRQFSNSRSEMNVSTLELGDSALYLCASSSLAGGNEKLFFGSGTQLSVL.

The chain uses TRBV7-8 and TRBJ1-1; D uncertain. Germline V lookup: CDR1 SGHVS, CDR2 FQNEAQ. V gave up 3 bases and J gave up 11 bases, with 22 bases separating them. The CDR3 is 15 amino acids. Here the CDR3 DNA reads TGTGCCAGCAGCTTCCCCTATGACACCACCCGGGGTGCTTTCTTT. This codes for CASSFPYDTTRGAFF.

The CDR3 coding sequence is TGCGCCAGCAGCCAAGTGAACTTAATTAGCACAGATACGCAGTATTTT. Its translation is CASSQVNLISTDTQYF. The gene calls are TRBV4-1 and TRBJ2-3; D unclear. The CDR3 length is 16 residues. Germline lookup yields CDR1 MGHRA and CDR2 YSYEKL. Trimming left V 1 base short and J 0 bases short, with 11 bases between.

The chain couples TRBV29-1 to TRBJ2-2, with 8 nucleotides matching TRBD1. The length of the CDR3 is 14 residues. V gave up 5 bases and J gave up 3 bases; unmatched junction bases: 5. The germline V gene encodes CDR1 SQVTM and CDR2 ANQGSEA. CDR3 in amino acids: CSVSTGGHTGELFF. Here the CDR3 DNA reads TGCAGCGTTTCTACAGGGGGGCACACCGGGGAGCTGTTTTTT.

V and J are TRBV19 and TRBJ1-5; TRBD1 matches at 7 bases. V gave up 5 bases and J gave up 6 bases; unmatched junction bases: 7. Germline V gene sequence: CDR1 LNHDA, CDR2 SQIVND (reference sequence). The CDR3 totals 14 residues. The CDR3 DNA reads as TGTGCCAGTAGTCCCGACAGGGCCACTCAGCCCCAGCATTTT. Its translation is CASSPDRATQPQHF.

This clone appeared a few times. This rearrangement joins TRBV12-3 or TRBV12-4 to TRBJ1-6; D is ambiguous. This CDR3 contains 13 residues. The germline V and J ends were trimmed by 9 bases and 8 bases, with 14 bases remaining between them. The CDR3 protein is CASQVLMDSPLHF. CDR3 coding DNA: TGTGCCAGTCAGGTTCTGATGGATTCACCCCTCCACTTT.

The gene calls are TRBV9 and TRBJ2-2; a weak D match, TRBD1 (5 bases). The CDR3 covers 15 residues. Trimming removed 2 bases at V and 5 bases at J, with 13 bases between. Germline CDR1 reads SGDLS; CDR2 reads YYNGEE. The DNA of the CDR3 is TGTGCCAGCAGCGTCAAGGCAGGGTGGACCGGGGAGCTGTTTTTT. Its protein is CASSVKAGWTGELFF. Supplemented by reference TRBV9 and TRBJ2-2, the full variable domain reads DSGVTQTPKHLITATGQRVTLRCSPRSGDLSVYWYQQSLDQGLQFLIQYYNGEERAKGNILERFSAQQFPDLHSELNLSSLELGDSALYFCASSVKAGWTGELFFGEGSRLTVL.

This clone was counted a single time. The J gene is TRBJ2-1, the V gene TRBV19; TRBD2 agrees at 8 bases. Germline assignment: CDR1 LNHDA and CDR2 SQIVND (reference sequence). There are 15 residues in the CDR3. Germline trimming cut 9 bases from V and 8 bases from J; bases unmatched to any gene: 15. This CDR3 reads CASQSKGHGGDEQFF. Written as DNA, the CDR3 is TGTGCCAGCCAGAGCAAGGGACACGGGGGGGATGAGCAGTTCTTC.

This chain links TRBV7-6 with TRBJ1-6; D gene uncertain. Germline loops: CDR1 SGHVS, CDR2 FNYEAQ. The V end was cut by 5 bases, the J end by 11 bases, with 28 bases between. The CDR3 totals 18 residues. CDR3 loop: CASSRIVSLPATVAPLHF. As DNA, the CDR3 is TGTGCCAGCAGCCGTATTGTCTCACTCCCCGCCACGGTTGCACCCCTCCACTTT.

V usage is TRBV12-3 or TRBV12-4 and J usage is TRBJ2-7; D remains ambiguous. Trimming left V 7 bases short and J 3 bases short, with 10 bases between. The CDR3 contains 12 residues. The CDR3 nucleotides are TGTGCCAGCAATACAGCAGGCTACGAGCAGTACTTC. As protein: CASNTAGYEQYF.

The chain carries TRBV3-1 (or the pseudogene TRBV3-2) and TRBJ2-5; possibly TRBD2 for D (6 bases). CDR1 LGHDT and CDR2 YNNKEL come from the germline V gene (reference sequence). V was clipped by 4 bases and J by 5 bases, with 14 bases between them. The CDR3 contains 14 residues. The CDR3 sequence: CASSRRGLGETQYF. CDR3 in DNA: TGTGCCAGCAGCCGGCGGGGCCTAGGGGAGACCCAGTACTTC.

The chain employs TRBV7-2 and TRBJ1-2; D perhaps matches TRBD1 (5 bases). In germline, CDR1 is SGHTA, CDR2 FQGNSA. With 3 bases removed from V and 7 bases from J, the gap between germline ends came to 21 bases. This CDR3 spans 16 amino acids. Here the CDR3 reads CASSFREEGILFGYTF. The CDR3 nucleotides are TGTGCCAGCAGCTTCCGGGAGGAGGGGATACTATTTGGCTACACCTTC.

The V call is TRBV5-1, the J call TRBJ1-4; possibly TRBD1 for D (5 bases). Germline lookup yields CDR1 SGHRS and CDR2 YFSETQ. The CDR3 runs 15 residues. V was trimmed by 0 bases and J by 6 bases, leaving 12 bases between them. The CDR3 protein is CASSLGGRKDEKLFF. The CDR3 DNA follows: TGCGCCAGCAGCTTGGGGGGCAGGAAAGATGAAAAACTGTTTTTT.

The chain joins TRBV19 to TRBJ1-4; D is undetermined. Trimming stripped 5 bases from V and 5 bases from J, with 3 bases between. Germline assignment: CDR1 LNHDA and CDR2 SQIVND (reference sequence). The CDR3 totals 11 residues. The chain's CDR3 is CASSPNEKLFF. The CDR3, as DNA: TGTGCCAGTAGTCCGAATGAAAAACTGTTTTTT.

This chain connects TRBV19 to TRBJ1-6; unclear D gene. The V and J ends lost 5 bases and 10 bases respectively, with 12 bases between them. This CDR3 comprises 13 residues. Germline V CDR1 and CDR2: LNHDA, SQIVND (reference sequence). The CDR3 is CASSDQAGSPLHF. As DNA, the CDR3 is TGTGCCAGTAGTGACCAGGCGGGATCACCCCTCCACTTT. Complete variable domain (other parts from reference TRBV19 and TRBJ1-6): DGGITQSPKYLFRKEGQNVTLSCEQNLNHDAMYWYRQDPGQGLRLIYYSQIVNDFQKGDIAEGYSVSREKKESFPLTVTSAQKNPTAFYLCASSDQAGSPLHFGNGTRLTVT.

A few counts support this clone. The J gene is TRBJ1-2, the V gene TRBV29-1, with TRBD1 as a possible D gene (5 bases). Germline assignment: CDR1 SQVTM and CDR2 ANQGSEA. The CDR3 is 12 amino acids. V lost 3 bases to trimming and J lost 2 bases, with 7 bases between them. The CDR3 loop is CSVENRNYGYTF. CDR3 DNA sequence: TGCAGCGTTGAGAACAGGAACTATGGCTACACCTTC.